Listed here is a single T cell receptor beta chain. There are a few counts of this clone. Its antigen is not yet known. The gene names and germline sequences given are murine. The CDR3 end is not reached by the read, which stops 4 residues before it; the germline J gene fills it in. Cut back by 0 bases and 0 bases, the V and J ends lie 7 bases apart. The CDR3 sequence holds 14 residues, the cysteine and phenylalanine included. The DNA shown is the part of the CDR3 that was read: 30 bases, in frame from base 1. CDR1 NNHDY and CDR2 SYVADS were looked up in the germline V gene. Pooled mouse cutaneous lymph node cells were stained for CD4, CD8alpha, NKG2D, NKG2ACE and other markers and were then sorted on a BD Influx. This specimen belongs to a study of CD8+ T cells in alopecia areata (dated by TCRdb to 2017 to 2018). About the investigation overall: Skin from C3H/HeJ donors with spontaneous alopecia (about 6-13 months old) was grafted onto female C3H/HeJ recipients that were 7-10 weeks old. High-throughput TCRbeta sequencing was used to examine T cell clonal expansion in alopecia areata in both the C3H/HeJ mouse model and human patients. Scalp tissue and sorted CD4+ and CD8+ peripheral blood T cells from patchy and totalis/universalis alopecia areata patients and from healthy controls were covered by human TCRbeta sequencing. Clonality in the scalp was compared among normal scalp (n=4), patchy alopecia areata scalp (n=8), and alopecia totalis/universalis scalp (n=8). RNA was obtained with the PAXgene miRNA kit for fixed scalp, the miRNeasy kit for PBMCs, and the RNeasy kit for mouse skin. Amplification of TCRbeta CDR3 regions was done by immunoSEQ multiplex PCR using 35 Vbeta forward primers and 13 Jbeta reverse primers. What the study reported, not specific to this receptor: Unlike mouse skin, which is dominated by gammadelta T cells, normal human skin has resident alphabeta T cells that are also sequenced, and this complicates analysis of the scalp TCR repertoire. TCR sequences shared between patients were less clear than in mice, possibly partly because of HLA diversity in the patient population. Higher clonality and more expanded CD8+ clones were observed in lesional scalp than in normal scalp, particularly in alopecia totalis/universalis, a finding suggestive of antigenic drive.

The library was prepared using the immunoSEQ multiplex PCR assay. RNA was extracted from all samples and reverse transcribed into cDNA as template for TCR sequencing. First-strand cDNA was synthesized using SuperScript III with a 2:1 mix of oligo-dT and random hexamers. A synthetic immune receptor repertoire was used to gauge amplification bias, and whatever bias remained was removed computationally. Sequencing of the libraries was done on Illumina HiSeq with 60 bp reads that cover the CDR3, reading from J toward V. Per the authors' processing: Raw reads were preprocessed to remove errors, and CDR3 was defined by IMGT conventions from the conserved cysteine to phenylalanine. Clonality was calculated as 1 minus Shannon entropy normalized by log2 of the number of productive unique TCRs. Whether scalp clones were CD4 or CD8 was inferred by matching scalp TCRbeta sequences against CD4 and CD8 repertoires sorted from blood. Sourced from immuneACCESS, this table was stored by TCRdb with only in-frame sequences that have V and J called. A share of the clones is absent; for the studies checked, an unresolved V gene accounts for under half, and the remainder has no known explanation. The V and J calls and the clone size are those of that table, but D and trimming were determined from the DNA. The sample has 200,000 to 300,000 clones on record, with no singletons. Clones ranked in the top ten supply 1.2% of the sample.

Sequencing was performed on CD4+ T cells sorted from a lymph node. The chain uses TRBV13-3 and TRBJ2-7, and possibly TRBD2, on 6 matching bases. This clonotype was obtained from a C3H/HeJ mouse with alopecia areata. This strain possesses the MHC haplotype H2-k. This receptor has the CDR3 CASSDVGDSYEQYF. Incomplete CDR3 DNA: TGTGCCAGCAGTGATGTGGGGGACTCCTAT.